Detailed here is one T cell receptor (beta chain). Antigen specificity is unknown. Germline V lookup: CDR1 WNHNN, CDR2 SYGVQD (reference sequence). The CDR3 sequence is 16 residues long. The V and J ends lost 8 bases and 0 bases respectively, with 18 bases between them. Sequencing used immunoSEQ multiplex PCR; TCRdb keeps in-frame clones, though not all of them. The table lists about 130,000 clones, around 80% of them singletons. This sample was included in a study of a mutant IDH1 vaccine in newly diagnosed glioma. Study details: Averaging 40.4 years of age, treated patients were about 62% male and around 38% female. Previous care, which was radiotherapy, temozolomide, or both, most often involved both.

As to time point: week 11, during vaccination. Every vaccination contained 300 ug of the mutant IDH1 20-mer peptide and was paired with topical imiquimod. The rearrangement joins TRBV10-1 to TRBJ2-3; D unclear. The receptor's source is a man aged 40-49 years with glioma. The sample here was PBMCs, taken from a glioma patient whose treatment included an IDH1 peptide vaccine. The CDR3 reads CASRRVLGDSTDTQYF. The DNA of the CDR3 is TGCGCCAGCCGCCGGGTGCTGGGCGACAGCACAGATACGCAGTATTTT.